This TCR beta chain came from a study of tumor-infiltrating lymphocytes in primary liver carcinoma. A primer in the constant region served to generate TCR beta cDNA from 450 to 600 ng of total RNA. Generation of the TCR beta libraries relied on three nested multiplex PCR rounds using slightly modified ARM-PCR. Use of TRBV1-TRBV30 forward primers with a C-beta reverse primer characterized the first two PCR rounds, which lasted 10 cycles each. TCRdb itself ran the multiplex PCR reads through MiXCR, one entry per CDR3 protein. The sample shows 70,000 to 75,000 distinct CDR3 sequences, approximately 70% of them seen only once. Study-wide results and limits: A significantly higher top-250-clone fraction was recorded for tumors than for blood (p = 0.039). Pairs of tumor regions overlapped more than tumor-adjacent and tumor-blood pairs did.

Co-extraction yielded RNA and DNA from roughly 20-30 mg of unsorted bulk tissue. By surgical resection, the patients were treated for their primary liver carcinoma. Every tumor sample had over 85% viable tumor cells. A remark on this clonotype: Antigen: not known. A read error may produce the germline difference seen at one junction end.

The CDR3 covers 14 residues. Germline values: CDR1 SQVTM, CDR2 ANQGSEA. The genes are TRBV29-1 and TRBJ2-5, with D perhaps TRBD1 (5 bases). This receptor was obtained from a man aged 40-50 years with primary liver carcinoma and hepatitis B virus infection. Sequencing was performed on liver tumor tissue from sampling region 4. Subset in this sample: tumor region T4, right-lateral pole. DNA for the CDR3: TGCAGCGTTGAAGATTCAGTGGCAGGGAAGACACAGTACTTC. It yields the protein CSVEDSVAGKTQYF.